This T cell receptor beta chain was found in a study of blood T cell repertoires in COVID-19. Here immunoSEQ multiplex PCR was the method, and the copy in TCRdb shows in-frame clones only, minus some. In the table there are approximately 250,000 clones, more than 75% of which are singletons. The CDR3 loop spans 18 amino acids. The V gene end was trimmed by 5 bases and the J gene end by 4 bases; junction bases not matched to a gene: 13. Germline-derived CDR1 and CDR2 are MDHEN and SYDVKM. This clonotype originated in a woman aged 60-75 years in a cohort exposed to, infected with or recovered from COVID-19 (not recorded which). The specimen was PBMCs or T cells enriched from blood (not recorded which). The V gene is TRBV28, the J gene TRBJ2-6, with TRBD1 identical over 8 bases. As DNA, the CDR3 is TGTGCCAGCAGTACTTGGACAGGGTCCCCCTCCGGGGCCAACGTCCTGACTTTC. This sequence encodes CASSTWTGSPSGANVLTF.